The 23 T cell receptor beta chains presented below share a single source sample, sequenced in a study of cytomegalovirus exposure and HLA in healthy donors. Clones were sequenced by immunoSEQ multiplex PCR, and TCRdb holds only the in-frame ones, with some missing. The sample consists of more than 150,000 clones, approximately 88% of them appearing once. Sequencing was performed on PBMCs. These receptors were taken from a man in his late teens or twenties in good health and CMV-seropositive.

This rearrangement joins TRBV29-1 to TRBJ2-1, with a possible D match to TRBD2 (6 bases). CDR3 size: 14 residues. Germline loops: CDR1 SQVTM, CDR2 ANQGSEA. The ends were cut back, 5 bases at V and 4 bases at J, with 15 bases in the middle. The DNA for the CDR3 is TGCAGCGTTCGAATGGCGGGAACTTACAATGAGCAGTTCTTC. It encodes CSVRMAGTYNEQFF.

V usage is TRBV6-5 and J usage is TRBJ2-5; D might be TRBD1 (6 bases). Germline V gives CDR1 MNHEY, CDR2 SVGAGI. V lost 0 bases and J lost 5, with 13 bases in between. The CDR3 is 15 residues long. The CDR3 nucleotides read TGTGCCAGCAGTTACTCATTGGGGGCTCGGGAGACCCAGTACTTC. It encodes CASSYSLGARETQYF.

This chain links TRBV7-3 with TRBJ1-1; 8 bases fit TRBD1. The V gene's germline CDR1 is SGHTA and CDR2 FQGTGA. V gave up 4 bases and J gave up 0 bases; unmatched junction bases: 10. This CDR3 comprises 17 residues. The CDR3 DNA is TGTGCCAGCAGCTCAGCAGGGGGCCTCCCCCTGAACACTGAAGCTTTCTTT. Translation: CASSSAGGLPLNTEAFF. The full variable domain, rest sourced from reference TRBV7-3 and TRBJ1-1, is GAGVSQTPSNKVTEKGKYVELRCDPISGHTALYWYRQSLGQGPEFLIYFQGTGAADDSGLPNDRFFAVRPEGSVSTLKIQRTERGDSAVYLCASSSAGGLPLNTEAFFGQGTRLTVV.

This CDR3 is CASSVAGGSAGNTIYF. The DNA for the CDR3 is TGTGCCAGCAGCGTTGCAGGGGGTTCCGCTGGAAACACCATATATTTT. The chain links TRBV5-6 to TRBJ1-3, with 7 bases aligning to TRBD1. This CDR3 has 16 amino acids. Per germline, CDR1 SGHDT and CDR2 YYEEEE. Trimming cost V 4 bases and J 2 bases; bases outside gene matches: 9.

This clone was picked up one time. The chain employs TRBV5-1 and TRBJ2-3, with 8 bases lining up with TRBD2. CDR3 length equals 13 residues. Germline CDR1 and CDR2: SGHRS and YFSETQ. The ends lost 0 bases at V and 6 bases at J; junction bases unmatched: 0. The CDR3 nucleotides read TGCGCCAGCAGCTTGGAGCGGGGGGATACGCAGTATTTT. Translating it yields CASSLERGDTQYF.

This chain joins TRBV5-4 and TRBJ2-5, with 8 nucleotides matching TRBD1. The V gene end was trimmed by 4 bases and the J gene end by 5 bases; junction bases not matched to a gene: 4. This CDR3 contains 13 residues. Germline CDR1 SGHNT, CDR2 YYREEE (reference sequence). CDR3 bases: TGTGCCAGCAGCGTGGACAGGGTGGAGACCCAGTACTTC. Translated: CASSVDRVETQYF. The full variable domain, its missing parts supplied by reference TRBV5-4 and TRBJ2-5, is ETGVTQSPTHLIKTRGQQVTLRCSSQSGHNTVSWYQQALGQGPQFIFQYYREEENGRGNFPPRFSGLQFPNYSSELNVNALELDDSALYLCASSVDRVETQYFGPGTRLLVL.

The chain employs TRBV5-4 and TRBJ2-7; a weak D match, TRBD1 (5 bases). This CDR3 spans 13 amino acids. Germline V gene sequence: CDR1 SGHNT, CDR2 YYREEE (reference sequence). V was clipped by 4 bases and J by 5 bases, with 13 bases between them. Written as DNA, the CDR3 is TGTGCCAGCAGCACCTACAGGAACCACGAGCAGTACTTC. Its translation is CASSTYRNHEQYF.

The genes are TRBV27 and TRBJ1-2; D might be TRBD1 (6 bases). The CDR3 has 15 amino acids. V lost 7 bases, J lost 4 bases, and 19 bases lay in between. CDR1 and CDR2 (germline): MNHEY, SMNVEV (reference sequence). CDR3 in amino acids: CASTQGWWDTYGYTF. The CDR3 DNA reads as TGTGCCAGCACCCAGGGGTGGTGGGACACCTATGGCTACACCTTC.

The chain has TRBV7-9 and TRBJ1-1; 8 bases map to TRBD1. The CDR3 has 13 amino acids. From germline, CDR1 is SEHNR and CDR2 FQNEAQ (reference sequence). Trimming removed 1 base from V and 8 bases from J; junction bases left unmatched: 3. The CDR3 here is CASSLERDREAFF. CDR3 DNA: TGTGCCAGCAGCTTAGAACGGGACAGGGAAGCTTTCTTT.

J is TRBJ2-3 and V is TRBV5-1, with 13 bases fitting TRBD2. V was clipped by 4 bases and J by 5 bases; unmatched bases: 7. Germline values: CDR1 SGHRS, CDR2 YFSETQ. The CDR3 is 16 residues long. The CDR3 nucleotides read TGCGCCAGCAGCACCGGACTAGCGGGAGAAAAAGATACGCAGTATTTT. Translated, it gives CASSTGLAGEKDTQYF.

V gene TRBV28 combines with J gene TRBJ2-5, with 8 bases fitting TRBD2. The CDR3 covers 14 residues. Germline V gives CDR1 MDHEN, CDR2 SYDVKM. The V and J ends lost 6 bases and 5 bases, in that order; junction bases with no gene match: 8. CDR3 sequence: CASSPTSGVETQYF. DNA for the CDR3: TGTGCCAGCAGCCCCACTAGCGGCGTTGAGACCCAGTACTTC.

The chain recombines TRBV4-2 with TRBJ2-7; 8 bases fit TRBD1. This CDR3 has 13 amino acids. The germline gives CDR1 LGHNA, CDR2 YNFKEQ. With V trimmed by 1 base and J by 7 bases, 3 bases remained unmatched. CDR3 nucleotide sequence: TGTGCCAGCAGCCAAGTGGGACAGGCAGAGCAGTACTTC. This encodes CASSQVGQAEQYF.

A note on this clone: In the same sample, other DNA sequences code for this CDR3. The rearrangement uses TRBV6-5 and TRBJ2-2; TRBD1 aligns across 7 bases. Unmatched junction bases numbered 2, after V lost 4 bases and J lost 0 bases. The CDR3 runs to 15 residues. Per the germline V gene, CDR1 is MNHEY and CDR2 is SVGAGI. The CDR3 sequence: CASSSGQANTGELFF. In DNA, the CDR3 is TGTGCCAGCAGTTCCGGACAGGCGAACACCGGGGAGCTGTTTTTT.

This chain uses TRBV7-2 with TRBJ1-2, with 9 nucleotides matching TRBD1. This CDR3 contains 15 residues. The trim removed 5 bases at V and 4 bases at J, leaving 8 bases unmatched. Germline loops: CDR1 SGHTA, CDR2 FQGNSA. The CDR3 is CASSPTGGAFYGYTF. The DNA for the CDR3 is TGTGCCAGCAGCCCCACAGGGGGCGCCTTCTATGGCTACACCTTC.

The genes are TRBV6-5 and TRBJ1-5, with D perhaps TRBD1 (5 bases). The V end lost 1 base, the J end lost 6 bases, and 7 bases lay between the germline ends. The CDR3 loop spans 13 amino acids. Germline CDR1 reads MNHEY; CDR2 reads SVGAGI. The CDR3 coding sequence is TGTGCCAGCAGTTACTTAGGGGCTCAGCCCCAGCATTTT. Encoded protein: CASSYLGAQPQHF.

The rearrangement uses TRBV5-1 and TRBJ2-1; a possible D gene is TRBD2 (6 bases). CDR1 is SGHRS, CDR2 YFSETQ, per germline. This CDR3 has 14 amino acids. Between the trimmed V and J ends, which lost 3 bases and 4 bases, there was a span of 11 bases. The CDR3 bases are TGCGCCAGCAGCTCTGATAGCGGATACAATGAGCAGTTCTTC. Amino acid sequence: CASSSDSGYNEQFF.

The J gene is TRBJ1-1, the V gene TRBV7-2; possible D gene TRBD1, 5 bases. V was shortened by 0 bases and J by 0 bases, with 8 bases between the two germline ends. The CDR3 consists of 15 residues. Germline V lookup: CDR1 SGHTA, CDR2 FQGNSA. Here the CDR3 reads CASSLAGGMNTEAFF. DNA for the CDR3: TGTGCCAGCAGCTTAGCCGGGGGAATGAACACTGAAGCTTTCTTT.

The CDR3 here is CASNPGQKEEQYF. The CDR3 region has the DNA TGTGCCAGTAATCCGGGACAAAAAGAGGAGCAGTACTTC. The gene calls are TRBV19 and TRBJ2-7, with D perhaps TRBD1 (6 bases). Trimming took off 7 bases at V and 7 bases at J, with 17 bases between the two ends. The germline V gene has CDR1 LNHDA and CDR2 SQIVND (reference sequence). The CDR3 contains 13 residues.

The rearrangement uses TRBV7-2 and TRBJ2-7, with TRBD2 matching 9 bases. Per germline, CDR1 SGHTA and CDR2 FQGNSA. The V gene end was trimmed by 5 bases and the J gene end by 5 bases; junction bases not matched to a gene: 10. CDR3 size: 15 residues. The CDR3 DNA reads TGTGCCAGCAGCCTGCGCGGCGGGGGGGCCCACGAGCAGTACTTC. Translated, it gives CASSLRGGGAHEQYF.

V is TRBV7-5 and J is TRBJ2-7; no check of the table's D call, TRBD2, against the DNA was made. TRBV7-5 is reported as a pseudogene. The length of the CDR3 is 17 residues. The CDR3 DNA reads as TGTGCCAGAAGCTTCTGGGCGGGGCCATCAGGATCCTACGAGCAGTACTTC. Translating it yields CARSFWAGPSGSYEQYF.

The chain carries TRBV7-3 and TRBJ2-5; 7 positions agree with TRBD1. Germline loops: CDR1 SGHTA, CDR2 FQGTGA. The CDR3 contains 14 residues. J was trimmed by 4 bases and V by 1 base; bases with no gene match: 3. The CDR3 reads CASSLKGARETQYF. Written as DNA, the CDR3 is TGTGCCAGCAGCTTAAAGGGGGCCCGAGAGACCCAGTACTTC. The full variable domain, in which reference TRBV7-3 and TRBJ2-5 provide the parts outside the CDR3, is GAGVSQTPSNKVTEKGKYVELRCDPISGHTALYWYRQSLGQGPEFLIYFQGTGAADDSGLPNDRFFAVRPEGSVSTLKIQRTERGDSAVYLCASSLKGARETQYFGPGTRLLVL.

The chain uses TRBV7-2 and TRBJ2-5, with TRBD1 as a possible D gene (5 bases). The CDR3 is 14 amino acids. The V end was cut by 0 bases, the J end by 5 bases, with 10 bases between. Germline lookup yields CDR1 SGHTA and CDR2 FQGNSA. The CDR3 sequence is CASSLAIRVETQYF. DNA for the CDR3: TGTGCCAGCAGCTTAGCTATCAGGGTGGAGACCCAGTACTTC.

J is TRBJ2-1 and V is TRBV5-3; possibly TRBD2 for D (6 bases). TRBV5-3 falls under the ORF class, with uncertain function. The V end lost 0 bases, the J end lost 0 bases, and 10 bases lay between the germline ends. CDR3 size: 16 residues. CDR3 nucleotides: TGTGCCAGAAGCTTGGGGAGGGAGTACTCCTACAATGAGCAGTTCTTC. This translates into CARSLGREYSYNEQFF.